This T cell receptor (beta chain) originates from a study of T cell responses to AZD1222 COVID-19 vaccine (dated by TCRdb to 2020 to 2022). Concerning the study at large: A total of 230 to 250 trial participants underwent TCR sequencing, of whom roughly 210 had received two doses of AZD1222 and about 25 had received two doses of the MenACWY control vaccine. Trial participants were enrolled by age into 18-55, 56-69 and 70-plus year subgroups, with approximately 150, 30 and 60 TCR-sequenced participants respectively.

On this clone itself: Its antigen remains unidentified. Within one base of it there is no much larger clone, and no base qualities were kept.

The junction carries 17 bases between V and J, which are trimmed by 4 bases and 4 bases respectively. The germline V gene encodes CDR1 LNHDA and CDR2 SQIVND (reference sequence). The CDR3 sequence holds 17 residues, the cysteine and phenylalanine included. This entry keeps only the CDR3 DNA: 51 bases, framed from base 1. Paper-wide results and their limitations: Participants were mostly white British and included more females than males, and it was suggested by the authors that clonal diversity may have been underestimated. No day 14 peak-response samples were available, so repertoires were characterized only after the peak T cell response. Only five to seven AZD1222 recipients were SARS-CoV-2 seropositive at baseline, limiting conclusions about previously exposed vaccinees. A significant rise in spike-specific TCR breadth and depth was observed after two AZD1222 doses relative to day 0 and relative to MenACWY recipients. Vaccine-associated CD4 TCRs spanned the whole spike protein, with dominant responses in regions 160-218 and 743-854. The 56-69-year group was small, and its depth increase did not reach significance, likely because of low power. Nearly half of unique spike-specific TCRs reportedly recognized epitopes outside regions mutated in the B.1.351 and B.1.1.7 variants.

The time point label here, explained by the study, means: baseline before first vaccination. The treatment or condition label here, explained by the study, means: meningococcal conjugate vaccine given as trial control. Vaccinee samples were obtained from the UK trials COV001 and COV002, which included a single-blind randomized controlled phase 2/3 trial of AZD1222 (ChAdOx1 nCoV-19) in healthy adults. For TCRbeta chain sequencing, PBMC samples from trial participants were taken at day 0 and at day 28 after the second dose. The CDR3 regions of human TCRbeta chains were analyzed by immunosequencing. The source study handled its data this way. Repertoire TCRs were matched against a reference library of SARS-CoV-2-specific TCRs generated with the MIRA antigen-specificity platform. Breadth was defined as the fraction of unique TCRs that were SARS-CoV-2-associated. Depth was defined as the fraction of total T cells that were SARS-CoV-2-associated. Using the MIRA data, each spike-specific TCR was assigned both to the spike region to which the TCR was reactive and to a CD4 or CD8 class. Log10-transformed breadth and depth values were compared by one-way ANOVA with Sidak's multiple comparisons tests. TCRdb's version of the immuneACCESS table is confined to in-frame rearrangements and falls short of the full clone set. An unresolved V gene accounts for under half of the shortfall where checked; the remainder is of unknown origin. From that table come the V and J calls and clone size; the DNA was used to work out D and trimming. This sample comprises more than 150,000 clones, about 89% of them detected only once. The top ten constitute approximately 2.5% of the sample.

The chain is encoded by TRBV19 joined to TRBJ2-6, with TRBD1 as a weak D call on 6 bases. The clonotype comes from an adult in good health. This sample comprised peripheral blood, obtained on day 0 of MenACWY control vaccination. The CDR3 region has the sequence CASSRRTQGPGANVLTF. The nucleotide sequence is TGTGCCAGTAGTAGACGAACACAGGGCCCAGGGGCCAACGTCCTGACTTTC.